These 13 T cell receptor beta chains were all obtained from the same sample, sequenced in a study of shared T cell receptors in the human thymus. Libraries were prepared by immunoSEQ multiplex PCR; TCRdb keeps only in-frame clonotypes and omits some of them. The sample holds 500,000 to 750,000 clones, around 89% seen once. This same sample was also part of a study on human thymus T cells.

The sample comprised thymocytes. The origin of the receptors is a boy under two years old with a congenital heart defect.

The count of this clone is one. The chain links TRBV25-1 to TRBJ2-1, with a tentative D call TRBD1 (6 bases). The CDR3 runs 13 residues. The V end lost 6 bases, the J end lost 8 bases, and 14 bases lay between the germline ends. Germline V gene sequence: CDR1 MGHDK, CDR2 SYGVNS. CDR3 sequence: CASRDPGGYEQFF. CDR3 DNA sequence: TGTGCCAGCAGGGACCCTGGGGGCTATGAGCAGTTCTTC.

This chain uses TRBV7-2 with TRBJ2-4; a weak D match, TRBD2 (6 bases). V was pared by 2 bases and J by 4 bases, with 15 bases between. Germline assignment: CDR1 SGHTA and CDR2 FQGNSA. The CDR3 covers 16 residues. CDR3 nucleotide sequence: TGTGCCAGCAGCTTAACCGGGAGCTGGCGAAAAAACATTCAGTACTTC. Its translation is CASSLTGSWRKNIQYF. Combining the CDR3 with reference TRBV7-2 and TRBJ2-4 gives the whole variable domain GAGVSQSPSNKVTEKGKDVELRCDPISGHTALYWYRQSLGQGLEFLIYFQGNSAPDKSGLPSDRFSAERTGGSVSTLTIQRTQQEDSAVYLCASSLTGSWRKNIQYFGAGTRLSVL.

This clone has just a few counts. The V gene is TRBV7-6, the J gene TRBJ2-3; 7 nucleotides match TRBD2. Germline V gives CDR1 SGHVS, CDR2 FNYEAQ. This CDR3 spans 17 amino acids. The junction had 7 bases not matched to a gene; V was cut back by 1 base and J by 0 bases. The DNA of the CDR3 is TGTGCCAGCAGCTTAGTGGCCGGGGGGAGAAGCACAGATACGCAGTATTTT. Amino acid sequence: CASSLVAGGRSTDTQYF. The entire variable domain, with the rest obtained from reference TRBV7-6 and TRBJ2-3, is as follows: GAGVSQSPRYKVTKRGQDVALRCDPISGHVSLYWYRQALGQGPEFLTYFNYEAQQDKSGLPNDRFSAERPEGSISTLTIQRTEQRDSAMYRCASSLVAGGRSTDTQYFGPGTRLTVL.

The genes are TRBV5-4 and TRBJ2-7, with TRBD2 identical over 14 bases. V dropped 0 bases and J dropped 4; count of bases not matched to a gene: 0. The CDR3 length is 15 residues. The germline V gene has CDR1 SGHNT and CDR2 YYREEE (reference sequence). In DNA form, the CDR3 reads TGTGCCAGCAGCTTGGGGACTAGCGGGGGGTACGAGCAGTACTTC. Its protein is CASSLGTSGGYEQYF. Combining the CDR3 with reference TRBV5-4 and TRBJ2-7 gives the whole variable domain ETGVTQSPTHLIKTRGQQVTLRCSSQSGHNTVSWYQQALGQGPQFIFQYYREEENGRGNFPPRFSGLQFPNYSSELNVNALELDDSALYLCASSLGTSGGYEQYFGPGTRLTVT.

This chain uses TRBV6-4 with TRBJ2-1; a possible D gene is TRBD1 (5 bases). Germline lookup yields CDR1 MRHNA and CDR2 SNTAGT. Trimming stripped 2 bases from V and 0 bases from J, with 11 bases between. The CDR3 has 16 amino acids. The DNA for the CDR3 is TGTGCCAGCAGTGACGGGGCGGCTAGCTCCTACAATGAGCAGTTCTTC. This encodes CASSDGAASSYNEQFF.

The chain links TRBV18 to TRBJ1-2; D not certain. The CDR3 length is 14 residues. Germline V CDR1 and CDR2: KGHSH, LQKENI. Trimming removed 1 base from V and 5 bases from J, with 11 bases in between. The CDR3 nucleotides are TGTGCCAGCTCACCACTAGGACTGCCGTATGGCTACACCTTC. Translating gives CASSPLGLPYGYTF. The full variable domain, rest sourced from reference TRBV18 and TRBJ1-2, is NAGVMQNPRHLVRRRGQEARLRCSPMKGHSHVYWYRQLPEEGLKFMVYLQKENIIDESGMPKERFSAEFPKEGPSILRIQQVVRGDSAAYFCASSPLGLPYGYTFGSGTRLTVV.

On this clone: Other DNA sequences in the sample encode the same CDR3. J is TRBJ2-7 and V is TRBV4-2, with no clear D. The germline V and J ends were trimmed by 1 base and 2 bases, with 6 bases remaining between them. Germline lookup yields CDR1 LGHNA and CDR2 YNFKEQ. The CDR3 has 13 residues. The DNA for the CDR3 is TGTGCCAGCAGCCAAGGGCAGGCCTACGAGCAGTACTTC. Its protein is CASSQGQAYEQYF.

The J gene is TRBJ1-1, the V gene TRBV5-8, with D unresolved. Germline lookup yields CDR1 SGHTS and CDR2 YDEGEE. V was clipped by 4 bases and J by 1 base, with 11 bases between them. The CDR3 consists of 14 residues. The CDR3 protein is CASSPQVGNTEAFF. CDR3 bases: TGTGCCAGCAGCCCGCAGGTCGGGAACACTGAAGCTTTCTTT. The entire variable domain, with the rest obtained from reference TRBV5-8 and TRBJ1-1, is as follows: EAGVTQSPTHLIKTRGQQATLRCSPISGHTSVYWYQQALGLGLQFLLWYDEGEERNRGNFPPRFSGRQFPNYSSELNVNALELEDSALYLCASSPQVGNTEAFFGQGTRLTVV.

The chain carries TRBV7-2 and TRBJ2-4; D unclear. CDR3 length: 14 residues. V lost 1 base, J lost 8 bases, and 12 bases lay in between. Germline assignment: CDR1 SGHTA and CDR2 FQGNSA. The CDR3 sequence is CASSLGGGLDIQYF. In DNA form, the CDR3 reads TGTGCCAGCAGCTTAGGCGGCGGTCTGGACATTCAGTACTTC. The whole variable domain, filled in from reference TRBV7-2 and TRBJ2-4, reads GAGVSQSPSNKVTEKGKDVELRCDPISGHTALYWYRQSLGQGLEFLIYFQGNSAPDKSGLPSDRFSAERTGGSVSTLTIQRTQQEDSAVYLCASSLGGGLDIQYFGAGTRLSVL.

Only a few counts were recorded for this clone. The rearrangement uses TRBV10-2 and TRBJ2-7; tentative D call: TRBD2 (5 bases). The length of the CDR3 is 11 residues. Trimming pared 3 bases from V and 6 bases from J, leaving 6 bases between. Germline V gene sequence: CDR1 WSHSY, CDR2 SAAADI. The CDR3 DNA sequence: TGCGCCAGCAGTGAAGAGGGCGAGCAGTACTTC. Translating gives CASSEEGEQYF.

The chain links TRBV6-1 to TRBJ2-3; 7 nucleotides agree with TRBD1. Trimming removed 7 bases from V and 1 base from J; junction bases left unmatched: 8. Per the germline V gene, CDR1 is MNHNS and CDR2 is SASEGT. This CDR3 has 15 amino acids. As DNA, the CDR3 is TGTGCCAGCAACCTACAGGGGACAGGCACAGATACGCAGTATTTT. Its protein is CASNLQGTGTDTQYF.

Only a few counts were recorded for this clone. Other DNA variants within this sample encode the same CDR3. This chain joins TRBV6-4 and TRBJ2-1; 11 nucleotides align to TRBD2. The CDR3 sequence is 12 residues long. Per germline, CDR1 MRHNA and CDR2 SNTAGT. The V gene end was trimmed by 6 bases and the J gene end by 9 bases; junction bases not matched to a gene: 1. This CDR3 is CASRGTSGEQFF. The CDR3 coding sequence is TGTGCCAGCAGAGGGACTAGCGGTGAGCAGTTCTTC.

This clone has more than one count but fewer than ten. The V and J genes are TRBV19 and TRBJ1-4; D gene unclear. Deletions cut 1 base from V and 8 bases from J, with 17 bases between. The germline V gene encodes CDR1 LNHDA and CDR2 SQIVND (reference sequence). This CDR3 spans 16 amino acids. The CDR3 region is CASSIGSALGGEKLFF. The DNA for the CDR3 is TGTGCCAGTAGTATAGGATCGGCCCTCGGCGGGGAAAAACTGTTTTTT.